These T cell receptor beta chains were read from a single sample in a study of naive and memory T cell subsets. TCRdb processed the UMI-ligation and nested PCR reads anew with MiXCR; each CDR3 protein has one entry. In the table there are about 160,000 distinct CDR3 sequences, over 20% of which are singletons. Sequenced input: naive CD4+ T cells from blood. These receptors came from a human donor in good health. Each CDR3 is given with its conserved first and last residue. Fields, in order: D gene, clone size, J gene, V gene, CDR3 protein, CDR3 DNA. A D gene is named only where the DNA matches it firmly. A clone size is listed for some rows: how often the clone was seen (once, few, many), or a class if it is expanded.

.,few,TRBJ2-5,TRBV7-8,CASSLSTGTQYF,TGTGCCAGCAGCTTGTCGACAGGGACCCAGTACTTC
.,.,TRBJ2-5,TRBV9,CASSVEGAETQYF,TGTGCCAGCAGCGTAGAAGGAGCAGAGACCCAGTACTTC
TRBD2,.,TRBJ2-5,TRBV18,CASGSGTSETQYF,TGTGCCAGCGGTAGCGGGACTTCGGAGACCCAGTACTTC
.,few,TRBJ2-1,TRBV7-9,CASSHSGLAYNEQFF,TGTGCCAGCAGCCATTCCGGTCTAGCGTACAATGAGCAGTTCTTC
TRBD2,few,TRBJ2-1,TRBV2,CASSARLAGYNEQFF,TGTGCCAGCAGTGCCAGACTAGCGGGGTACAATGAGCAGTTCTTC
TRBD2,few,TRBJ2-1,TRBV19,CASSMTSRGYNEQFF,TGTGCCAGTAGTATGACTAGCCGGGGATACAATGAGCAGTTCTTC
TRBD2,.,TRBJ2-7,TRBV29-1,CSASSGNYEQYF,TGCAGCGCATCTAGCGGGAACTACGAGCAGTACTTC
.,few,TRBJ2-2,TRBV7-2,CASSLGSMNTGELFF,TGTGCCAGCAGCTTAGGTTCAATGAACACCGGGGAGCTGTTTTTT
TRBD2,.,TRBJ2-2,TRBV12-3/TRBV12-4,CASSPGTTTGELFF,TGTGCCAGCAGTCCCGGGACTACCACCGGGGAGCTGTTTTTT
.,.,TRBJ2-7,TRBV14,CASSHRGRPYEQYF,TGTGCCAGCAGCCATCGGGGGAGGCCCTACGAGCAGTACTTC
.,.,TRBJ2-6,TRBV25-1,CASSELGSGANVLTF,TGTGCCAGCAGTGAATTGGGCTCTGGGGCCAACGTCCTGACTTTC
.,many,TRBJ2-5,TRBV12-3/TRBV12-4,CASNNNHQETQYF,TGTGCCAGCAATAACAACCACCAAGAGACCCAGTACTTC
.,few,TRBJ2-1,TRBV18,CASSPSTGFNEQFF,TGTGCCAGCTCACCAAGTACTGGGTTTAATGAGCAGTTCTTC
.,.,TRBJ2-5,TRBV5-4,CASSWGGEETQYF,TGTGCCAGCAGCTGGGGGGGCGAAGAGACCCAGTACTTC
.,few,TRBJ2-7,TRBV11-2,CASSLEVRASYF,TGTGCCAGCAGCTTAGAGGTGCGGGCGTCATACTTC
TRBD2,few,TRBJ2-3,TRBV5-1,CASSVGLAFTDTQYF,TGCGCCAGCAGCGTGGGACTAGCGTTCACAGATACGCAGTATTTT
.,few,TRBJ2-6,TRBV4-3,CASSPWIATGRTSGANVLTF,TGCGCCAGCAGCCCCTGGATCGCCACAGGGCGGACCTCTGGGGCCAACGTCCTGACTTTC
.,many,TRBJ2-1,TRBV5-1,CASSSKDEQFF,TGCGCCAGCAGCTCCAAAGATGAGCAGTTCTTC
.,.,TRBJ2-2,TRBV6-5,CATKTRGAQNTGELFF,TGTGCCACTAAGACGAGGGGGGCACAGAACACCGGGGAGCTGTTTTTT